The 4 T cell receptor beta chains given below trace back to one sample, sequenced in a study of OX40 agonist ivuxolimab in advanced cancers. The assay was immunoSEQ multiplex PCR, and TCRdb's table has in-frame clones only and misses some. Altogether 97,000 or so clones are present, around 87% being singletons, with the ten largest covering under 0.2%. This specimen was CD4+ or CD8+ T cells sorted from blood, taken in a trial of the OX40 agonist ivuxolimab. All receptors come from an adult with an advanced solid tumor such as melanoma, head and neck, liver or kidney cancer.

This clone was found once. The chain has TRBV5-1 and TRBJ1-1; D unresolved. This CDR3 has 14 amino acids. The V end lost 2 bases, the J end lost 2 bases, and 10 bases lay between the germline ends. Germline lookup yields CDR1 SGHRS and CDR2 YFSETQ. The CDR3: CASSFNSLNTEAFF. The CDR3 bases are TGCGCCAGCAGCTTTAACAGTCTCAACACTGAAGCTTTCTTT.

The chain recombines TRBV30 with TRBJ2-7, with TRBD2 identical over 9 bases. The V gene end was trimmed by 7 bases and the J gene end by 3 bases; junction bases not matched to a gene: 7. This CDR3 contains 13 residues. The germline CDR1 and CDR2 sequences are GTSNPN and SVGIG (reference sequence). The CDR3 is CASEVSGGYEQYF. For the CDR3, the DNA is TGTGCCTCGGAGGTTAGCGGGGGCTACGAGCAGTACTTC.

The CDR3 reads CASSDYRSSSGNTIYF. CDR3 nucleotides: TGCGCCAGCAGTGACTACAGGTCCTCCTCTGGAAACACCATATATTTT. The chain links TRBV10-2 to TRBJ1-3; a weak D match, TRBD1 (5 bases). The germline gives CDR1 WSHSY, CDR2 SAAADI. V was clipped by 3 bases and J by 0 bases, with 12 bases between them. CDR3 length: 16 residues.

The V call is TRBV7-7, the J call TRBJ2-7, with 7 bases aligning to TRBD1. The V gene's germline CDR1 is SSHAT and CDR2 FNYEAQ (reference sequence). J lost 0 bases, V lost 1 base, and 3 bases had no gene match. This CDR3 comprises 15 residues. The DNA of the CDR3 is TGTGCCAGCAGCTTAGGAGGGGACAGCTCCTACGAGCAGTACTTC. Residues: CASSLGGDSSYEQYF.